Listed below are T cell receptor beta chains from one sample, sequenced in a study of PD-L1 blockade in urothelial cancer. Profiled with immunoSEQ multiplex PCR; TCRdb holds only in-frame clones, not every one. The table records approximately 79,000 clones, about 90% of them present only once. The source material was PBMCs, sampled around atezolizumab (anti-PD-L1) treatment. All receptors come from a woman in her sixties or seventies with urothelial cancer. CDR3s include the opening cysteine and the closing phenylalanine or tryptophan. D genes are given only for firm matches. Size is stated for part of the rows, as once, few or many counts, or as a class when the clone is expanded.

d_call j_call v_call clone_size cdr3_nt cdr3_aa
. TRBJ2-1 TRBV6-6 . TGTGCCAGCAGGAGCTACAATGAGCAGTTCTTC CASRSYNEQFF
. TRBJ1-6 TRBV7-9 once TGTGCCAGCAGCTTAGTTCTGGGCAGGGATAATTCACCCCTCCACTTT CASSLVLGRDNSPLHF
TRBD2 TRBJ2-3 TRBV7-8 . TGTGCCAGCAGCCTCCGCCGGTCGACTAGCGGGGCCTCCACAGATACGCAGTATTTT CASSLRRSTSGASTDTQYF
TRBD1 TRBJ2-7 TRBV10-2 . TGCGCCAGCAGGGATGGGACAGGGCCCTACGAGCAGTACTTC CASRDGTGPYEQYF
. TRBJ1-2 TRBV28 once TGTGCCACACAGGGAGCTAACTATGGCTACACCTTC CATQGANYGYTF
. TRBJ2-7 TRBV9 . TGTGCCAGCAGCGTAGTTCCAGGGAGGGAGCAGTACTTC CASSVVPGREQYF
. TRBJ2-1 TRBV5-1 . TGCGCCAGCAGCTTGGCTACCTTCCCTACGGATGAGCAGTTCTTC CASSLATFPTDEQFF
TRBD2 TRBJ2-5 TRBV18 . TGTGCCAGCTCACGAACCCATACCCTACTAGCGGGAGTCAGGGGCCAAGAGACCCAGTACTTC CASSRTHTLLAGVRGQETQYF
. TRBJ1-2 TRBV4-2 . TGTGCCAGCAGCCAAGCCCCTGGGGACAACAATGGCTACACCTTC CASSQAPGDNNGYTF
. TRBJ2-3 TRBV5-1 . TGCGCCAGCAGCCCCCGGCGAGGTACCCTAACAGATACGCAGTATTTT CASSPRRGTLTDTQYF
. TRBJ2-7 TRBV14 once TGTGCCAGCAGCCAAGTTGGGCCAGGGGACGAGCAGTACTTC CASSQVGPGDEQYF
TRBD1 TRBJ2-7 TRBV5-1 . TGCGCCAGCAGCGTTACGGGACAGGGGGCAAACGAGCAGTACTTC CASSVTGQGANEQYF
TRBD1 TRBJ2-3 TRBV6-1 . TGTGCCAGCAGTGAAGCGCTCCAGGACAGGGGGGATACGCAGTATTTT CASSEALQDRGDTQYF
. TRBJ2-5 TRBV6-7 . TGTGCCAGCAGTTGCCGGACAGGGCGCAGGGTGGGGGGGGACCAAGAGACCCAGTACTTC CASSCRTGRRVGGDQETQYF
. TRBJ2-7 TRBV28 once TGTGCCAGCAACCGGGACTCCCCTAAGGAGCAGTACTTC CASNRDSPKEQYF
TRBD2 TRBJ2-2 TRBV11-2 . TGTGCCAGCTCGGGAGGCGGGTCCCACACCGGGGAGCTGTTTTTT CASSGGGSHTGELFF
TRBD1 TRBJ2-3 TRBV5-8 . TGTGCCAGCAGCTCTGGACAGGGTAGCACAGATACGCAGTATTTT CASSSGQGSTDTQYF
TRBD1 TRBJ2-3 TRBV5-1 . TGCGCCAGCAGCTTGGTGGCAGGGGGCTCCTCATCCACAGATACGCAGTATTTT CASSLVAGGSSSTDTQYF
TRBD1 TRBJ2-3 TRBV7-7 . TGTGCCAGCAGCCGTGACAGGGGAGATACGCAGTATTTT CASSRDRGDTQYF
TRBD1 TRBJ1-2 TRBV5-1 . TGCGCCAGCAGCCCTACAGGGGTGGGTGGCTACACCTTC CASSPTGVGGYTF
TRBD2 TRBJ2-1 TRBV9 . TGTGCCAGCAGCGTAGGAGCTAGCGGGACGTCTGAGCAGTTCTTC CASSVGASGTSEQFF
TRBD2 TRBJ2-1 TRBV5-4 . TGTGCCAGCAGCTTCGGGGGGAGCTCCTACAATGAGCAGTTCTTC CASSFGGSSYNEQFF
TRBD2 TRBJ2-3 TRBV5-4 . TGTGCCAGCAGCTTTGGGACTAGCGGGCCCACAGATACGCAGTATTTT CASSFGTSGPTDTQYF
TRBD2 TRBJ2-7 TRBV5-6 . TGTGCCAGCAGCTTCGGGACTAGCGGGGCCGAGCAGTACTTC CASSFGTSGAEQYF
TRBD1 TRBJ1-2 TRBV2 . TGTGCCAGCAGTCGGCCAGGGTTGTCAGGGGGCGGCTATGGCTACACCTTC CASSRPGLSGGGYGYTF
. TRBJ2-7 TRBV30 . TGTGCCTGGAGTGTTTCAGGGTACGAGCAGTACTTC CAWSVSGYEQYF
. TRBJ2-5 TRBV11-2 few TGTGCCAGCAGCTTAGGTGGGAGTGGGGAGACCCAGTACTTC CASSLGGSGETQYF
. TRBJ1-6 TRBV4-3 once TGCGCCAGCAGCCAAGTTGGGGGGAAGAGTTCACCCCTCCACTTT CASSQVGGKSSPLHF
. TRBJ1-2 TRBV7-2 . TGTGCCAGCAGCCCCCTGGTGGGGGGGTTTCGGGGCTACACCTTC CASSPLVGGFRGYTF
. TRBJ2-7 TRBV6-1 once TGTGCCAGCAGTGCGAGGACACGATCCTACGAGCAGTACTTC CASSARTRSYEQYF
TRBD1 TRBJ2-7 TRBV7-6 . TGTGCCAGCAGCTTAGGGGGTATACAGGGGACCTACGAGCAGTACTTC CASSLGGIQGTYEQYF
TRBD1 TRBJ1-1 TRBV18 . TGTGCCAGCTCCCGGGACAGGGAGAACACTGAAGCTTTCTTT CASSRDRENTEAFF
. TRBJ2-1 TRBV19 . TGTGCCAGTAGTGGTGGCGGGGGCCAAAGACAGTTCTTC CASSGGGGQRQFF
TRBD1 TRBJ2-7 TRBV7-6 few TGTGCCAGCAGCCGGGACAGGGGGCAGGGTACGCTCGAGCAGTACTTC CASSRDRGQGTLEQYF
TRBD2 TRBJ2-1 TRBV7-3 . TGTGCCAGCAGCTTGGGGCTAGCGGGACCCAATGAGCAGTTCTTC CASSLGLAGPNEQFF
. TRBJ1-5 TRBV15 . TGTGCCACCAGCAGAGGCCATCGGAGTAGCAATCAGCCCCAGCATTTT CATSRGHRSSNQPQHF
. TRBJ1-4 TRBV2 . TGTGCCAGCACCCAATGGAGGGCAACTAATGAAAAACTGTTTTTT CASTQWRATNEKLFF
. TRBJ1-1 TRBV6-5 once TGTGCCAGCAGTTACGGAGGGTCTGAAGCTTTCTTT CASSYGGSEAFF
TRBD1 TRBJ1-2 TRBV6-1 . TGTGCCAGCAGTAGATCCGGGACAGCGAGCTATGGCTACACCTTC CASSRSGTASYGYTF